Following are 15 T cell receptor delta chains from one sample sequenced in a study of γδ T cells in repeated Plasmodium falciparum infection. TCRdb re-analyzed the multiplex PCR reads via CATT. The table records some 51,000 delta-chain clones, approximately 1.8% of them present only once. Vgamma9/Vdelta2+ and Vdelta2-negative gammadelta T cells were flow-sorted from PBMC for bulk sequencing. Sequencing input: gamma-delta T cells from blood. These receptors were taken from a pool of human donors (malaria-infected and uninfected, not separated).

As regards this clone: The protein TCRdb gives is from a much larger clone and does not agree with this DNA's translation at residue 3, likely a read error; the protein shown here comes from the DNA. The chain joins TRDV1 to TRDJ1; the match to TRDD3 covers 9 bases. Because TCRdb records no J gene, it was assigned here through a match of the DNA to germline. The CDR3 has 21 residues. CDR1 is TSWWSYY and CDR2 is QGS in the germline V gene. The chain's CDR3 is CAFGELRCCTGGTGRTDKLIF. As DNA, the CDR3 is TGTGCTTTTGGGGAACTAAGGTGTTGCACTGGGGGAACGGGGCGCACCGATAAACTCATCTTT.

A note on this clone: The protein recorded in TCRdb matches a much larger clone and deviates from this DNA's translation at residue 3, suggesting a read error; the protein here is obtained by translating the DNA. The chain is built from TRDV2 and TRDJ1; 8 bases align to TRDD3. The J gene, missing from TCRdb, was assigned here through DNA to germline matching. The CDR3 covers 17 residues. Germline assignment: CDR1 GEAIGNYY and CDR2 EKD. CDR3: CAYDTVLGAPYTDKLIF. The CDR3 region has the DNA TGTGCCTATGACACCGTACTGGGGGCCCCGTACACCGATAAACTCATCTTT.

A few counts support this clone. A far more abundant clone sits one base away, making this likely a read error. The sample carries other DNA sequences with the same CDR3. The J gene has no call, while the V gene is TRDV1; the table calls TRDD3, which could not be checked here. This CDR3 has 26 amino acids. Per the germline V gene, CDR1 is TSWWSYY and CDR2 is QGS. The CDR3 here is CALGELHTFLQTPYWGIQSCTDKLIF. The CDR3 nucleotides read TGTGCTCTTGGGGAACTCCATACCTTCCTACAGACCCCGTACTGGGGGATACAGTCTTGCACCGATAAACTCATCTTC.

A note on this clone: A far larger clone is off by one base, so a read error is likely. The sample holds other DNA sequences that translate to the same CDR3. CDR3 loop: CALGEPAFVPTPGITDKLIF. In nucleotides, the CDR3 is TGCGCTCTTGGGGAACCAGCTTTCGTTCCTACACCAGGGATCACCGATAAACTCATCTTT. This sequence joins TRDV1 and TRDJ1, with TRDD2 matching over 7 bases. The J gene, not given by TCRdb, was assigned here from a germline match of the nucleotide sequence. Germline V gene data show CDR1 as TSWWSYY and CDR2 as QGS. The CDR3 covers 20 residues.

In this sample, this clone turned up a few times. A far larger clone is one base from this, pointing to a likely read error. Other DNA sequences from this sample encode an identical CDR3 as well. The chain carries TRDV3 and TRDJ1; D gene uncertain. CDR1 is TVYSNPD, CDR2 GDNSRS, per germline (reference sequence). This CDR3 spans 17 amino acids. V lost 2 bases, J lost 2 bases, and 24 bases lay in between. CDR3 sequence reads: CAFLSHNPKGETDKLIF. In nucleotides, the CDR3 is TGTGCCTTTCTTAGCCATAACCCTAAAGGAGAGACCGATAAACTCATCTTT.

About this clone itself: This DNA's translation differs at residue 7 from TCRdb's protein, which comes from a much larger clone; a read error is likely, and the protein shown is translated from the DNA. The chain joins TRDV1 to TRDJ1, with D possibly being TRDD3 (6 bases). TCRdb lists no J gene, so it was determined here by aligning the DNA to germline. The germline V gene encodes CDR1 TSWWSYY and CDR2 QGS. Trimming cost V 1 base and J 0 bases, with 27 bases left between them. CDR3 length: 21 residues. The CDR3 nucleotides are TGTGCTCTTGGGGAACCCCACTTGGCTACGTTTGGATACTTCTACACCGATAAACTCATCTTT. This gives the protein CALGEPHLATFGYFYTDKLIF.

Ten or more counts support this clone. The mismatch at residue 17 between this DNA's translation and the TCRdb protein of a much larger clone likely reflects a read error; the protein shown is translated from the DNA. The J gene is TRDJ3, the V gene TRDV3, with TRDD3 matching 8 bases. This CDR3 is built from 19 residues. The V gene's germline CDR1 is TVYSNPD and CDR2 GDNSRS (reference sequence). CDR3: CASPTYKGYASWDTRQVFF. In DNA form, the CDR3 reads TGTGCCTCACCCACATACAAGGGATACGCTTCCTGGGACACCCGACAGGTGTTTTTC.

This clone was seen only a few times. This DNA's translation and the protein TCRdb lists, from a much larger clone, do not match at residue 4, likely due to a read error; the protein shown is translated from the DNA. The J gene is TRDJ1, the V gene TRDV2; TRDD3 matches 9 bases. The J gene, missing from TCRdb, was assigned here through DNA to germline matching. This CDR3 is 21 amino acids long. J was trimmed by 2 bases and V by 5 bases; bases with no gene match: 26. CDR1 and CDR2 (germline): GEAIGNYY, EKD. The DNA for the CDR3 is TGTGCCTGTGGCCCGGTCAGGGCCGGCTGGGGGATGCCGGAGGGGACCGATAAACTCATCTTT. Translating gives CACGPVRAGWGMPEGTDKLIF.

Many counts were recorded for this clone. The chain joins TRDV1 to TRDJ1; TRDD3 matches at 9 bases. Germline V lookup: CDR1 TSWWSYY, CDR2 QGS. The CDR3 has 19 residues. The V segment lost 3 bases and the J segment 0 bases; nucleotides outside the gene matches: 14. The CDR3 is CALGDLFPRTGGNTDKLIF. The CDR3, as DNA: TGTGCTCTTGGGGATCTTTTTCCGCGTACTGGGGGAAACACCGATAAACTCATCTTT.

This clone came up a few times. TCRdb's entry gives the protein of a much larger clone, which mismatches this DNA's translation at residue 3, likely from a read error; the protein reported here is translated from the DNA. The chain recombines TRDV3 with TRDJ1; 9 bases map to TRDD3. No J gene was available from TCRdb, and it was assigned here by a germline match of the DNA. CDR3 length: 22 amino acids. CDR1 TVYSNPD and CDR2 GDNSRS come from the germline V gene (reference sequence). V was pared by 2 bases and J by 4 bases, with 32 bases of the junction left unmatched. CDR3 sequence: CAFRRPSSKGLYWGTGYDKLIF. Written as DNA, the CDR3 is TGTGCCTTTCGAAGGCCTTCCTCAAAGGGCCTGTACTGGGGGACCGGATACGATAAACTCATCTTT.

Of note for this clone: TCRdb records a much larger clone's protein for this DNA, with a difference at residue 20 that likely arises from a read error; the protein given is the translation of the DNA. This chain connects TRDV1 to TRDJ1; 10 bases agree with TRDD3. Here the J gene was assigned by germline matching of the DNA, as TCRdb has none. Trimming removed 0 bases from V and 0 bases from J; junction bases left unmatched: 34. The CDR3 runs 27 residues. Per the germline V gene, CDR1 is TSWWSYY and CDR2 is QGS. This CDR3 reads CALGELRYWVPFKYWGILGVYTDKLIF. The CDR3 region has the DNA TGTGCTCTTGGGGAACTTCGGTACTGGGTCCCGTTCAAATACTGGGGGATCCTGGGGGTGTACACCGATAAACTCATCTTT.

The table lists this clone with a few counts. The protein in TCRdb stems from a much larger clone and differs at residue 13 from this DNA's translation, likely a read error; here the protein is translated from the DNA. The chain combines TRDV1 with TRDJ1; 8 bases align to TRDD2. In the absence of a J gene in TCRdb, the DNA was matched to germline to assign it here. In germline, CDR1 is TSWWSYY, CDR2 QGS. The CDR3 totals 22 residues. V trimming: 0 bases; J trimming: 0 bases; junction bases outside the gene matches: 21. The CDR3 sequence: CALGELLPTPLYRGADTDKLIF. The CDR3 DNA follows: TGTGCTCTTGGGGAACTACTTCCTACGCCACTGTACCGGGGGGCTGACACCGATAAACTCATCTTT.

This clone was seen a handful of times. A far larger clone is a single base away, which makes a read error likely. The same CDR3 also results from other DNA sequences found in this sample. V is TRDV1 and J is TRDJ1; 11 positions match TRDD3. The J gene, absent from TCRdb, was called here by matching the DNA to germline. Germline V gives CDR1 TSWWSYY, CDR2 QGS. Trimming cost V 0 bases and J 3 bases; bases outside gene matches: 30. The CDR3 runs 25 residues. CDR3 coding DNA: TGTGCTCTTGGGGAACTAAGCTACTTTTGGCGGTCTCCATATACTGGGGGATATGCGGCCGATAAACTCATCTTT. This codes for CALGELSYFWRSPYTGGYAADKLIF.

Notes on this clone: This sequence is one base from a far larger clone and is likely a read error. At the DNA level, this CDR3 is encoded by other sequences in the same sample as well. This rearrangement joins TRDV1 to TRDJ1; D may match TRDD2 or TRDD3 (5 bases each). TCRdb offers no J gene call, so here the DNA was matched to germline to obtain one. The ends were cut back, 1 base at V and 1 base at J, with 34 bases in the middle. Germline CDR1 TSWWSYY, CDR2 QGS. The length of the CDR3 is 23 residues. The DNA for the CDR3 is TGTGCTCTTGGGGAACAAGTTTTCCTTTCATTTCCACTAGGGGACCGTTGCACCGATAAACTCATCTTT. Translation gives CALGEQVFLSFPLGDRCTDKLIF.

This clone was seen once. The chain recombines TRDV2 with TRDJ1; 13 bases align to TRDD3. Germline matching of the DNA provided the J gene here, since TCRdb leaves it blank. V lost 0 bases, J lost 0 bases, and 9 bases stayed unmatched. The CDR3 covers 19 residues. The germline V gene encodes CDR1 GEAIGNYY and CDR2 EKD. In DNA, the CDR3 is TGTGCCTGTGACACCCTCCAACTGGGGGATACGCACGACACCGATAAACTCATCTTT. Translating gives CACDTLQLGDTHDTDKLIF.